One T cell receptor (beta chain) is described in this entry. The antigen remains unidentified. Libraries were prepared by immunoSEQ multiplex PCR; TCRdb keeps only in-frame clonotypes and omits some of them. The top ten hold approximately 0.4% of the sample, which has 55,000 to 90,000 clones, approximately 78% seen once. Cycle 7 day 1, cycle 4 day 1, and baseline were the timepoints at which blood was sampled. The data stem from a study of OX40 agonist ivuxolimab in advanced cancers. Study-level information: At doses from 0.01 to 10 mg/kg, patients were given intravenous ivuxolimab every 2 weeks. Two patients with cutaneous melanoma and one with hepatocellular carcinoma, three in total, showed partial responses. Study conclusions and caveats: Undetermined was the antigen specificity of the expanded peripheral T cells.

This sample comprised CD4+ or CD8+ T cells sorted from blood, obtained in a trial of the OX40 agonist ivuxolimab. The TCR was taken from an adult with an advanced solid tumor such as melanoma, head and neck, liver or kidney cancer.

Written as DNA, the CDR3 is TGTGCCAGCAGCCAATGGGGGAGCAATCAGCCCCAGCATTTT. Its translation is CASSQWGSNQPQHF. This chain uses TRBV4-2 with TRBJ1-5, with a possible D match to TRBD1 (5 bases). CDR1 and CDR2 from the germline V gene are LGHNA and YNFKEQ. The CDR3 has 14 residues. Trimming cost V 2 bases and J 1 base, with 6 bases left between them.